Described below is a single T cell receptor beta chain sequence and its context. The data are from a study of blood T cell repertoires in COVID-19. Profiling relied on immunoSEQ multiplex PCR, and the TCRdb table lists in-frame clones only, not all of them. The data contain approximately 190,000 clones, roughly four fifths of them singletons. V shed 3 bases and J 4 bases; nucleotides not matched to a gene: 2. From germline, CDR1 is GTSNPN and CDR2 SVGIG (reference sequence). This CDR3 is 13 amino acids long. The chain employs TRBV30 and TRBJ1-5; TRBD1 aligns across 8 bases. This receptor was obtained from a woman aged 40 to 55 with acute or convalescent COVID-19. The sample taken for sequencing was peripheral blood. CDR3 protein: CAWRTGENQPQHF. Here the CDR3 DNA reads TGTGCCTGGAGGACAGGGGAGAATCAGCCCCAGCATTTT.